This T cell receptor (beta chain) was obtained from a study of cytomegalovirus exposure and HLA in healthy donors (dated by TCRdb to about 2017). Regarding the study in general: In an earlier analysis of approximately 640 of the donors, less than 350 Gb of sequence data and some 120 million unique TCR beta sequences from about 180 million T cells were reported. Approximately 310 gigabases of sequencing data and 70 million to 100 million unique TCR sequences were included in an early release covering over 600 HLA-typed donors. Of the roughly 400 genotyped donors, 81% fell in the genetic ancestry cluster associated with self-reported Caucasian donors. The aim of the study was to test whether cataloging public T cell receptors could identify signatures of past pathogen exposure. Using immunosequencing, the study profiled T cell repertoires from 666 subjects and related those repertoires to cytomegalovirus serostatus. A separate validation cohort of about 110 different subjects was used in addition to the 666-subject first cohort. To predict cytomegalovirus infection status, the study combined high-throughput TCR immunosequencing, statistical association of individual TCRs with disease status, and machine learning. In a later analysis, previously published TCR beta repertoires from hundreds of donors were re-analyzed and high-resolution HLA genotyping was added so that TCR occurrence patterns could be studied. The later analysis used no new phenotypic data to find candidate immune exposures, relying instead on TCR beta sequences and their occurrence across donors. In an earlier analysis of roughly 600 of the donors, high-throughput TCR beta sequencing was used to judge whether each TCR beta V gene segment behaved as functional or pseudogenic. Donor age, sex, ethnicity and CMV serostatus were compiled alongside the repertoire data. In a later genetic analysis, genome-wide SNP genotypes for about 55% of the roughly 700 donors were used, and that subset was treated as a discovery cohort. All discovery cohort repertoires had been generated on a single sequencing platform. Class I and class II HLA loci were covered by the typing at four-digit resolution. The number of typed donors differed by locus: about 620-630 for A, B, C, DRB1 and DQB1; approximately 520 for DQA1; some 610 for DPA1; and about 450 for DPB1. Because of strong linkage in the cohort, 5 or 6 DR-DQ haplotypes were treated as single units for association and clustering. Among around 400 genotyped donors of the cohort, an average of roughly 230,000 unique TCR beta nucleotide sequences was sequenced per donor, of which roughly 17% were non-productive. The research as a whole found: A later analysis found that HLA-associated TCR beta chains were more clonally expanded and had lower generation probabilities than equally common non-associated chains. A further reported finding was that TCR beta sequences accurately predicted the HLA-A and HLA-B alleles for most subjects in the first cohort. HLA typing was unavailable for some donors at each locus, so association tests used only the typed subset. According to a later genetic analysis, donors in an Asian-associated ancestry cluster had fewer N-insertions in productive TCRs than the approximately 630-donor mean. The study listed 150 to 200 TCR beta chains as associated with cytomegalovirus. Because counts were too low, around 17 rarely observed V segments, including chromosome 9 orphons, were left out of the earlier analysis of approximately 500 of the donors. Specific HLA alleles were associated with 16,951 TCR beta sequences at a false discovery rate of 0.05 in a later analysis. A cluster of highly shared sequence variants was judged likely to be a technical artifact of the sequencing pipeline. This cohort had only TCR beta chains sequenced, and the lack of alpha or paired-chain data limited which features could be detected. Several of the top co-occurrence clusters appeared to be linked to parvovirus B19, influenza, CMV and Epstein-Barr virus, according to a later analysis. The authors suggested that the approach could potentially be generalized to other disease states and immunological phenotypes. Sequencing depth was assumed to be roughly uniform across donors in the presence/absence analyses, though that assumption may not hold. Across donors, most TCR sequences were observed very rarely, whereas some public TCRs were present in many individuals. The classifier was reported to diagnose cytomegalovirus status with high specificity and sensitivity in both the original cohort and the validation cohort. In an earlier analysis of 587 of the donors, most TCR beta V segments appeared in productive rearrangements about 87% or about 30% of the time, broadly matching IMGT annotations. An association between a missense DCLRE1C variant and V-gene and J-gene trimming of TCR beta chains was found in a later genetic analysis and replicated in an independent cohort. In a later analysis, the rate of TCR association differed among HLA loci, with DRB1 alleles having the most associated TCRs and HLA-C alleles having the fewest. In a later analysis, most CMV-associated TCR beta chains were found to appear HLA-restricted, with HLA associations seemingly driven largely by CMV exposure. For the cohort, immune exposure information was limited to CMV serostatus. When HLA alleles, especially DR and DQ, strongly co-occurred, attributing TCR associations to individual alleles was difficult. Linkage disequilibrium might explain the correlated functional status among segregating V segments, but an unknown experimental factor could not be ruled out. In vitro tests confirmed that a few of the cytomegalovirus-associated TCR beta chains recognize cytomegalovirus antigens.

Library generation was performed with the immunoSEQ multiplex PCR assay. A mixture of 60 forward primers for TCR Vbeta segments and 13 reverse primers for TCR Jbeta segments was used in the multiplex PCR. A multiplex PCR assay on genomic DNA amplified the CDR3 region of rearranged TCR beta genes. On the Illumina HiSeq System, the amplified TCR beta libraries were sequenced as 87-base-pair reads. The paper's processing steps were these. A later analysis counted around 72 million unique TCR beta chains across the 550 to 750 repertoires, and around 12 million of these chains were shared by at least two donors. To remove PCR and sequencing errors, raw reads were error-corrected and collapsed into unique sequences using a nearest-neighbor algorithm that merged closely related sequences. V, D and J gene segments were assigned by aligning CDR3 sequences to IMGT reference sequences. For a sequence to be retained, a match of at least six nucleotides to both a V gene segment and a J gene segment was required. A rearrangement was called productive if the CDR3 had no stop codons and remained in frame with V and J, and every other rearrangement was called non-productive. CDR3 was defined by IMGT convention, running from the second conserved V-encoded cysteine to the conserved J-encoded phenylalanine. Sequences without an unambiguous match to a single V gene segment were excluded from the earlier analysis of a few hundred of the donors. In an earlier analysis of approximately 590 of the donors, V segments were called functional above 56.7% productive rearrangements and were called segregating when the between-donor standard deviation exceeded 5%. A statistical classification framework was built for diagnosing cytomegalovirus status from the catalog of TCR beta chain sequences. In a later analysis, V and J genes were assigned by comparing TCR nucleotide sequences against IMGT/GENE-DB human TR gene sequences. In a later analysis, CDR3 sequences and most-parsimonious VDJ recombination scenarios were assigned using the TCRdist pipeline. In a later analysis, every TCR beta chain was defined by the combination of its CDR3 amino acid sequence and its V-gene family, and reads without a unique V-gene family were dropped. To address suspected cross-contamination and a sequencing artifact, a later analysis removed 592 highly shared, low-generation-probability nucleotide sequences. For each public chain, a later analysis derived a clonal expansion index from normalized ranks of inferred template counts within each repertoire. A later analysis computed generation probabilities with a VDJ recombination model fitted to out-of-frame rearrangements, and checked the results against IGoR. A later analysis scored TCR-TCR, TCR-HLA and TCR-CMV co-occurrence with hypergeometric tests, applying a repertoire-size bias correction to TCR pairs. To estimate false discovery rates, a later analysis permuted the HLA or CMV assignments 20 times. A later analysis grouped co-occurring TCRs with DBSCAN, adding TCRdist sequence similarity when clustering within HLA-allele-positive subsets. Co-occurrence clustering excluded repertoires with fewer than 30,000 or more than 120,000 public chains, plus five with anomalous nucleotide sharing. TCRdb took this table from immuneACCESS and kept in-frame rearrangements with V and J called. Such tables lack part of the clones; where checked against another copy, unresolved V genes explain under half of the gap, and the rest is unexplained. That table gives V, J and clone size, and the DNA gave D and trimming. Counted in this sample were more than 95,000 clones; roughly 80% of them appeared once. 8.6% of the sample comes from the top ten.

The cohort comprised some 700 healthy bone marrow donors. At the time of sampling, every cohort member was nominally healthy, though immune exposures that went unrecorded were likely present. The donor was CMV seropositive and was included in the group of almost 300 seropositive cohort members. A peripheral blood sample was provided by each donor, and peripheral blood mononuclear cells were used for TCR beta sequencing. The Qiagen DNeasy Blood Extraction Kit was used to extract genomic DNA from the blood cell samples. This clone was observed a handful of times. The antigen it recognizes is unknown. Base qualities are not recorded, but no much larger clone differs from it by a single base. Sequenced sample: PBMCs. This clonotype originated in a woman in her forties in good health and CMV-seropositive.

The CDR3 region: CASSRFSGNTIYF. The DNA reads as follows: TGTGCCAGCAGCAGATTCTCTGGAAACACCATATATTTT. The sequence links TRBV6-1 to TRBJ1-3, with the identity of the D gene unclear. V and J lose 6 bases and 0 bases, and a span of 6 bases separates them. The germline V gene sets CDR1 to MNHNS and CDR2 to SASEGT. The CDR3 measures 13 amino acids from cysteine to phenylalanine. The read is trimmed to its CDR3 DNA, 39 bases read in frame from base 1.